Listed below are T cell receptor beta chains from one sample, sequenced in a study of blood T cells in healthy people across ages. TCRdb analysed the 5' RACE reads with MiXCR anew, one entry per CDR3 protein. The data contain about 1.4 million distinct CDR3 sequences, around 59% of them singletons. The sample taken for sequencing was blood. These receptors came from a man aged 18 to 30 in good health. CDR3s include the opening cysteine and the closing phenylalanine or tryptophan. The D gene is left open where the match is weak. Not every row has a clone size; where given, it reads once, few, many or a size class.

clone size	V gene	D gene	J gene	CDR3 DNA	CDR3 protein
-	TRBV4-1	TRBD1	TRBJ2-4	TGCGCCAGCAGCTCCGAAGGACAGGGGTTAACCAAAAACATTCAGTACTTC	CASSSEGQGLTKNIQYF
few	TRBV27	TRBD1	TRBJ1-2	TGTGCCAGCAGTTCCTCACAGGGGGTTTACTATGGCTACACCTTC	CASSSSQGVYYGYTF
-	TRBV27	-	TRBJ2-3	TGTGCCAGCAGTTTATACAGGGCCACAGATACGCAGTATTTT	CASSLYRATDTQYF
few	TRBV27	-	TRBJ2-7	TGTGCCAGCACCACCCGACGGGGCTACGAGCAGTACTTC	CASTTRRGYEQYF
few	TRBV12-3/TRBV12-4	TRBD2	TRBJ2-1	TGTGCCAGCAGTCCGGGGACTAAGGGTTCCTACAATGAGCAGTTCTTC	CASSPGTKGSYNEQFF
few	TRBV15	TRBD1	TRBJ2-7	TGTGCCACCAGCAGAACAGGGGACCCCTACGAGCAGTACTTC	CATSRTGDPYEQYF
-	TRBV12-5	TRBD2	TRBJ2-7	TGCGCTAGCTCCACAGCGGGGGCCTACGAGCAGTACTTC	CASSTAGAYEQYF
-	TRBV6-5	-	TRBJ2-7	TGTGCCAGCAGCGAGACTCGGGACTGGCCCTACGAGCAGTACTTC	CASSETRDWPYEQYF
once	TRBV5-1	TRBD1	TRBJ2-5	TGCGCCAGCAGCTTCGGGACAGATTCCTACTTGGAGCAGTACTTC	CASSFGTDSYLEQYF
-	TRBV3-1	-	TRBJ2-1	TGTGCCAGCAGCCAAAGGGACTTCCTTGCGAATGAGCAGTTCTTC	CASSQRDFLANEQFF
few	TRBV12-3/TRBV12-4	TRBD1	TRBJ2-7	TGTGCCAGCAGATATCGACAGGGGGCCTACGAGCAGTACTTC	CASRYRQGAYEQYF
-	TRBV2	-	TRBJ1-4	TGTGCCAGCAGTGAAGGGCGTGTCGGTGAAAAACTGTTTTTT	CASSEGRVGEKLFF
-	TRBV24-1	-	TRBJ1-5	TGTGCCACCGGTGCGTATAGCAATCAGCCCCAGCATTTT	CATGAYSNQPQHF
once	TRBV20-1	-	TRBJ2-3	TGCAGTGCTAGAGATAGAAAAGCCGCTTCAACAGATACGCAGTATTTT	CSARDRKAASTDTQYF
once	TRBV11-2	TRBD2	TRBJ2-7	TGTGCCAGCAGCCCTCTTCCGGGACTAGTAGTAGGTGAGCAGTACTTC	CASSPLPGLVVGEQYF
-	TRBV29-1	-	TRBJ1-2	TGCAGCGTTGAGGGGGGCGAGGGGTTCTACTATGGCTACACCTTC	CSVEGGEGFYYGYTF
-	TRBV11-2	-	TRBJ1-1	TGTGCCAGCAGCTCCACGGGGGAGAACACTGAAGCTTTCTTT	CASSSTGENTEAFF
few	TRBV29-1	TRBD2	TRBJ2-1	TGCAGCTCCATTCTAGCGGGAGGGTACAATGAGCAGTTCTTC	CSSILAGGYNEQFF
-	TRBV5-1	-	TRBJ2-1	TGCGCCAGCGCGGCAGATCTCTACAATGAGCAGTTCTTC	CASAADLYNEQFF
-	TRBV13	-	TRBJ2-5	TGTGCCAGCAGCACCAAACTAGGCCAGGAGACCCAGTACTTC	CASSTKLGQETQYF
few	TRBV25-1	-	TRBJ2-7	TGTGCCAGCAGTATCGGGGTAGGGTTCGAGCAGTACTTC	CASSIGVGFEQYF
-	TRBV4-1	-	TRBJ2-3	TGCGCCAGCAGCCAAGAGGCCTTAGGGGATACGCAGTATTTT	CASSQEALGDTQYF
-	TRBV15	TRBD2	TRBJ2-3	TGTGCCACCAGCAGAGATCGCGGCGGGAGGTTGGCAGATACGCAGTATTTT	CATSRDRGGRLADTQYF